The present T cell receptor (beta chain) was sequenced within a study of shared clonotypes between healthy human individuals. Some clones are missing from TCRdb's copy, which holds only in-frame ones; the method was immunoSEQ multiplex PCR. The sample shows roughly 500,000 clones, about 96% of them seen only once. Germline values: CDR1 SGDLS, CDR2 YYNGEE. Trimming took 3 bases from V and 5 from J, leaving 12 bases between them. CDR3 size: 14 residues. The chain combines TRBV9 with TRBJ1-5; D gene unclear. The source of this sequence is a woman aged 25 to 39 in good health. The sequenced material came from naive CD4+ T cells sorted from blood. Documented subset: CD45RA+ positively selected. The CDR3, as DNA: TGTGCCAGCAGCGCAGGCAGAGGGTATCAGCCCCAGCATTTT. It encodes CASSAGRGYQPQHF.